These 26 T cell receptor beta chains came from one sample sequenced in a study of OX40 agonist ivuxolimab in advanced cancers. TCRdb's copy holds only in-frame clones and misses some; the assay was immunoSEQ multiplex PCR. Of under 85,000 clones listed, 94% are singletons. This specimen consisted of CD4+ or CD8+ T cells sorted from blood, obtained in a trial of the OX40 agonist ivuxolimab. All receptors derive from an adult with an advanced solid tumor such as melanoma, head and neck, liver or kidney cancer.

This clone was seen once. The J gene is TRBJ2-7, the V gene TRBV7-2; 11 bases agree with TRBD2. The junction had 7 bases not matched to a gene; V was cut back by 3 bases and J by 6 bases. The germline V gene encodes CDR1 SGHTA and CDR2 FQGNSA. The CDR3 covers 15 residues. The CDR3 protein is CASSFPQTSGSEQYF. The CDR3 bases are TGTGCCAGCAGCTTCCCCCAAACTAGCGGGAGCGAGCAGTACTTC.

The CDR3 nucleotides are TGTGCCAGCAGTTACGGCAGGCCCACAGATACGCAGTATTTT. Protein product: CASSYGRPTDTQYF. The rearrangement uses TRBV6-5 and TRBJ2-3, with unresolved D. Germline CDR1 is MNHEY and CDR2 is SVGAGI. The V gene lost 2 bases and the J gene lost 2 bases, with 8 bases spanning the gap. The CDR3 runs 14 residues.

The V and J genes are TRBV7-6 and TRBJ2-7, with D possibly being TRBD1 (6 bases). This CDR3 is 13 amino acids long. V dropped 5 bases and J dropped 1 base, with 9 bases sitting between them. Germline V lookup: CDR1 SGHVS, CDR2 FNYEAQ. CDR3 region: CASSQGPSYEQYF. The CDR3 DNA follows: TGTGCCAGCAGCCAGGGGCCGTCCTACGAGCAGTACTTC.

This rearrangement joins TRBV19 to TRBJ2-5; D is unresolved. The CDR3 consists of 14 residues. Germline V CDR1 and CDR2: LNHDA, SQIVND (reference sequence). Deletions cut 4 bases from V and 5 bases from J, with 14 bases between. As DNA, the CDR3 is TGTGCCAGTAGTAGTGGGTTCGGCTGGGAGACCCAGTACTTC. It translates to CASSSGFGWETQYF.

Here the CDR3 DNA reads TGTGCCAGCAGCACGAGCTACGAGCAGTACTTC. Translation gives CASSTSYEQYF. The chain links TRBV5-5 to TRBJ2-7, with D unclear. V lost 4 bases and J lost 3, with 5 bases in between. In germline, CDR1 is SGHKS, CDR2 YYEKEE (reference sequence). CDR3 length: 11 amino acids.

This sequence joins TRBV7-6 and TRBJ2-1; 7 bases are a match to TRBD2. V lost 5 bases and J lost 0; bases outside the gene matches: 7. The CDR3 is 16 amino acids. The germline CDR1 and CDR2 sequences are SGHVS and FNYEAQ. This CDR3 is CASSLNSGTSYNEQFF. The CDR3 coding sequence is TGTGCCAGCAGCCTTAACAGCGGGACCTCCTACAATGAGCAGTTCTTC.

This clone came up a few times. This chain connects TRBV7-2 to TRBJ2-1; no firm D call. V gave up 6 bases and J gave up 7 bases, with 10 bases separating them. CDR3 length: 12 amino acids. Germline V gene data show CDR1 as SGHTA and CDR2 as FQGNSA. The CDR3 protein is CASSLLNNEQFF. DNA of the CDR3: TGTGCCAGCAGTCTCTTAAATAATGAGCAGTTCTTC.

The CDR3 sequence: CASSFRVGYEQYF. CDR3 in DNA: TGCGCCAGCAGCTTCAGGGTCGGCTACGAGCAGTACTTC. The chain carries TRBV5-1 and TRBJ2-7, with D possibly matching TRBD1 (5 bases). The CDR3 contains 13 residues. Trimming stripped 2 bases from V and 3 bases from J, with 9 bases between. CDR1 is SGHRS and CDR2 is YFSETQ in the germline V gene.

The V and J genes are TRBV11-3 and TRBJ2-7, with D hard to call. There are 13 residues in the CDR3. CDR1 is SGHNT and CDR2 is YENEEA in the germline V gene. V gave up 1 base and J gave up 0 bases, with 4 bases separating them. The CDR3 DNA follows: TGTGCCAGCAGCTTAGGGTCCTCCTACGAGCAGTACTTC. It translates to CASSLGSSYEQYF.

Of note for this clone: At the DNA level, this CDR3 is encoded by other sequences in the same sample as well. The chain employs TRBV28 and TRBJ1-2; 8 bases fit TRBD1. The germline V gene has CDR1 MDHEN and CDR2 SYDVKM. The V and J ends lost 4 bases and 4 bases, in that order; junction bases with no gene match: 5. The CDR3 covers 14 residues. The CDR3: CASSSHRGGYGYTF. CDR3 nucleotides: TGTGCCAGCAGTTCACACAGGGGGGGCTATGGCTACACCTTC.

The V and J genes are TRBV19 and TRBJ2-2; no clear D gene. Per germline, CDR1 LNHDA and CDR2 SQIVND (reference sequence). The CDR3 loop spans 11 amino acids. The germline V and J ends were trimmed by 4 bases and 5 bases, with 2 bases remaining between them. In DNA, the CDR3 is TGTGCCAGTAGTACAACCGGGGAGCTGTTTTTT. Translating it yields CASSTTGELFF. The complete variable domain, with remaining parts taken from reference TRBV19 and TRBJ2-2, reads DGGITQSPKYLFRKEGQNVTLSCEQNLNHDAMYWYRQDPGQGLRLIYYSQIVNDFQKGDIAEGYSVSREKKESFPLTVTSAQKNPTAFYLCASSTTGELFFGEGSRLTVL.

This chain joins TRBV19 and TRBJ2-7; D may be TRBD1 or TRBD2 (5 bases each). The CDR3 runs to 15 residues. V gave up 0 bases and J gave up 2 bases, with 11 bases separating them. The germline gives CDR1 LNHDA, CDR2 SQIVND (reference sequence). CDR3 loop: CASSIERGSTYEQYF. In nucleotides, the CDR3 is TGTGCCAGTAGTATAGAGAGGGGATCCACCTACGAGCAGTACTTC.

This chain links TRBV11-2 with TRBJ2-7; D is unclear. CDR1 SGHAT and CDR2 FQNNGV come from the germline V gene. Deletions cut 1 base from V and 4 bases from J, with 20 bases between. CDR3 length equals 17 residues. The CDR3 loop reads CASSLVGTFSPIYEQYF. The CDR3, as DNA: TGTGCCAGCAGCTTAGTCGGCACGTTTAGTCCAATATACGAGCAGTACTTC.

The chain uses TRBV9 and TRBJ2-1; the D gene could be TRBD1 or TRBD2 (5 bases each). This CDR3 is built from 11 residues. The V gene's germline CDR1 is SGDLS and CDR2 YYNGEE. Trimming took off 0 bases at V and 10 bases at J, with 5 bases between the two ends. The DNA of the CDR3 is TGTGCCAGCAGCGTAGGGGGGGAGCAGTTCTTC. This sequence encodes CASSVGGEQFF. Combining the CDR3 with reference TRBV9 and TRBJ2-1 gives the whole variable domain DSGVTQTPKHLITATGQRVTLRCSPRSGDLSVYWYQQSLDQGLQFLIQYYNGEERAKGNILERFSAQQFPDLHSELNLSSLELGDSALYFCASSVGGEQFFGPGTRLTVL.

CDR3 DNA sequence: TGTGCCAGCAGTTGGTCGGGACAGGGCTCCTACGAGCAGTACTTC. Its translation is CASSWSGQGSYEQYF. The chain has TRBV27 and TRBJ2-5; TRBD1 matches at 9 bases. The J call may be mistaken, given a closer DNA end match to TRBJ2-7. CDR3 length: 15 amino acids. Germline V gene lookup returns CDR1 MNHEY and CDR2 SMNVEV (reference sequence).

V gene TRBV10-3 combines with J gene TRBJ2-2; 8 bases map to TRBD1. The V segment lost 1 base and the J segment 0 bases; nucleotides outside the gene matches: 10. Germline values: CDR1 ENHRY, CDR2 SYGVKD. This CDR3 contains 19 residues. CDR3 region: CAISELWRQGLPNTGELFF. The CDR3, as DNA: TGTGCCATCAGTGAGTTATGGCGACAGGGGCTGCCGAACACCGGGGAGCTGTTTTTT.

The chain recombines TRBV9 with TRBJ2-1, with 8 bases matching TRBD2. Germline V gives CDR1 SGDLS, CDR2 YYNGEE. Trimming removed 4 bases from V and 4 bases from J; junction bases left unmatched: 10. CDR3 size: 16 residues. The CDR3 region is CASSPPRLANYNEQFF. In nucleotides, the CDR3 is TGTGCCAGCAGCCCCCCCCGACTAGCGAATTACAATGAGCAGTTCTTC.

The chain couples TRBV20-1 to TRBJ2-5; D unresolved. The germline V gene has CDR1 DFQATT and CDR2 SNEGSKA (reference sequence). The CDR3 length is 11 residues. Trimming removed 3 bases from V and 5 bases from J, with 7 bases in between. The CDR3 spells CSASARETQYF. The CDR3, as DNA: TGCAGTGCTAGTGCTCGGGAGACCCAGTACTTC.

Turning to this clone: An end of the junction does not agree with germline; a read error may underlie this. Within the sample, other DNA sequences also encode this same CDR3. The V call is TRBV13, the J call TRBJ2-5; a weak D match, TRBD2 (5 bases). Looked up from germline, CDR1 is PRHDT and CDR2 is FYEKMQ (reference sequence). CDR3 length equals 14 residues. For the CDR3, the DNA is TGTGCCAGCAGCTTACCCGGGGATCAAGAAACCCAGTACTTC. Amino acids: CASSLPGDQETQYF. The full variable domain, in which reference TRBV13 and TRBJ2-5 provide the parts outside the CDR3, is AAGVIQSPRHLIKEKRETATLKCYPIPRHDTVYWYQQGPGQDPQFLISFYEKMQSDKGSIPDRFSAQQFSDYHSELNMSSLELGDSALYFCASSLPGDQETQYFGPGTRLLVL.

This chain joins TRBV5-5 and TRBJ2-7, with TRBD1 matching 10 bases. There are 15 residues in the CDR3. Germline lookup yields CDR1 SGHKS and CDR2 YYEKEE (reference sequence). J lost 5 bases, V lost 4 bases, and 9 bases had no gene match. CDR3 protein: CASSPHGTGANEQYF. CDR3 DNA sequence: TGTGCCAGCAGCCCGCATGGGACAGGGGCGAACGAGCAGTACTTC.

The rearrangement joins TRBV28 to TRBJ2-1; possibly TRBD2 for D (5 bases). CDR1 is MDHEN and CDR2 is SYDVKM in the germline V gene. The V end lost 4 bases, the J end lost 0 bases, and 19 bases lay between the germline ends. This CDR3 is built from 18 residues. This CDR3 is CASSSQEWRASSYNEQFF. CDR3 sequence (DNA): TGTGCCAGCAGTTCTCAGGAGTGGCGGGCGAGCTCCTACAATGAGCAGTTCTTC.

The genes are TRBV4-3 and TRBJ2-7; 7 bases map to TRBD2. Germline-derived CDR1 and CDR2 are LGHNA and YSLEER. J gave up 2 bases and V 2 bases, and 6 bases lay outside the gene matches. CDR3 length equals 15 residues. In DNA form, the CDR3 reads TGCGCCAGCAGCCAACGGACTAGGGGCGCCTACGAGCAGTACTTC. It is translated as CASSQRTRGAYEQYF.

The chain carries TRBV28 and TRBJ1-5; possible D gene TRBD1, 5 bases. V was clipped by 3 bases and J by 0 bases, with 9 bases between them. This CDR3 spans 15 amino acids. The V gene's germline CDR1 is MDHEN and CDR2 SYDVKM. The CDR3 here is CASSFWDGSNQPQHF. Here the CDR3 DNA reads TGTGCCAGCAGTTTTTGGGACGGTAGCAATCAGCCCCAGCATTTT.

The rearrangement joins TRBV9 to TRBJ2-1; no reliable D call. This CDR3 is 14 amino acids long. Germline lookup yields CDR1 SGDLS and CDR2 YYNGEE. The V end was cut by 4 bases, the J end by 4 bases, with 12 bases between. CDR3 coding DNA: TGTGCCAGCAGCTCGAGGACGGTATACAATGAGCAGTTCTTC. Translated: CASSSRTVYNEQFF.

The chain carries TRBV6-6 and TRBJ1-2; the D is unclear. V was trimmed by 2 bases and J by 12 bases, leaving 16 bases between them. The CDR3 spans 13 residues. Germline V CDR1 and CDR2: MNHNY, SVGAGI (reference sequence). Here the CDR3 reads CASSYGSLSFHTF. DNA of the CDR3: TGTGCCAGCAGTTACGGCAGCCTCAGCTTCCACACCTTC.

The chain employs TRBV5-6 and TRBJ2-1; perhaps D is TRBD1 or TRBD2 (7 bases each). The V gene lost 1 base and the J gene lost 9 bases, with 14 bases spanning the gap. The germline V gene encodes CDR1 SGHDT and CDR2 YYEEEE. The CDR3 runs to 14 residues. The CDR3 region has the DNA TGTGCCAGCAGCTTGTCCAGGGGGGGCGGTGAGCAGTTCTTC. This gives the protein CASSLSRGGGEQFF.